Listed here is a single T cell receptor (beta chain). Sequencing was performed with immunoSEQ multiplex PCR; in TCRdb, only in-frame clones are kept and a portion is missing. Among some 200,000 clones listed, roughly 87% were seen once. V lost 5 bases, J lost 6 bases, and 17 bases lay in between. The CDR3 has 16 residues. The germline gives CDR1 SGHAT, CDR2 FQDESV (reference sequence). The data belong to a study of blood T cell repertoires in COVID-19. The sample was PBMCs or T cells enriched from blood (not recorded which). The gene calls are TRBV11-1 and TRBJ1-6; unclear D gene. The TCR originated in a woman in her 30s who had recovered from COVID-19. The CDR3 DNA reads as TGTGCCAGCAGCGGTGCCCTATCGGGGATTAATTCACCCCTCCACTTT. It is translated as CASSGALSGINSPLHF.